This record concerns one TCR beta chain sequence. As yet, its antigen is unknown. CD4+ or CD8+ T cells were sorted as naive CD45RA+ or memory CD45RO+. Measured with immunoSEQ multiplex PCR; TCRdb has only the in-frame clones, and not every one. The table has roughly 28,000 clones, around 84% seen once. These data are taken from a study of regulatory dendritic cells for organ transplantation. Study findings and constraints: Resting memory CD8+ T cells held the most alloreactive clonotypes. Alloreactive memory CD8+ T cell pools varied considerably between individuals. Memory CD8+ clonal expansion seemed more limited with regulatory than mature dendritic cells.

Germline loops: CDR1 SGHRS, CDR2 YFSETQ. The CDR3 covers 13 residues. With 1 base removed from V and 4 bases from J, the gap between germline ends came to 9 bases. This chain connects TRBV5-1 to TRBJ2-7; maybe TRBD2 (6 bases). This receptor was obtained from a human donor in good health. Sequencing used naive CD4+ T cells from blood. Subset in this sample: CD45RA+ naive T cells. Written as DNA, the CDR3 is TGCGCCAGCAGCTTGAACCGGGAGTACGAGCAGTACTTC. Translation gives CASSLNREYEQYF. Looking up the rest from reference TRBV5-1 and TRBJ2-7 gives the full variable domain: KAGVTQTPRYLIKTRGQQVTLSCSPISGHRSVSWYQQTPGQGLQFLFEYFSETQRNKGNFPGRFSGRQFSNSRSEMNVSTLELGDSALYLCASSLNREYEQYFGPGTRLTVT.